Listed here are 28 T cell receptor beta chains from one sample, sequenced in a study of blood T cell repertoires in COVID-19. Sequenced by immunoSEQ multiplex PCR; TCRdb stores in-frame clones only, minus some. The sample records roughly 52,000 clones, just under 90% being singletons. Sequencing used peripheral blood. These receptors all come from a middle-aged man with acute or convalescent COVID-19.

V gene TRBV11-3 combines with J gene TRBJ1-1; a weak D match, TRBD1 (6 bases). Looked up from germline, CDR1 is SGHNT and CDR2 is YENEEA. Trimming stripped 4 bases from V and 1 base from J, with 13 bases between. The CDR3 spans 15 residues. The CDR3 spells CASSSWTAKNTEAFF. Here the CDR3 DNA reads TGTGCCAGCAGCTCATGGACAGCCAAGAACACTGAAGCTTTCTTT.

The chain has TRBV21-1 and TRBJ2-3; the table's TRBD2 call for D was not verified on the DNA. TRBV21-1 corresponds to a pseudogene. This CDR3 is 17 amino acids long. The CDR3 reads CASSKMGKRGLFDTQYF. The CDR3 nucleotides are TGTGCCAGCAGCAAAATGGGCAAGCGGGGCCTTTTTGATACGCAGTATTTT.

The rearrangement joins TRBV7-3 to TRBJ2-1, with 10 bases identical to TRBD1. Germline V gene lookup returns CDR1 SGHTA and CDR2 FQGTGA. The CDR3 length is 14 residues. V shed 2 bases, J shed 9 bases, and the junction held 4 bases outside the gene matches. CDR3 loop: CASSLGGTGAEQFF. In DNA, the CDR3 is TGTGCCAGCAGCTTAGGGGGGACAGGGGCTGAGCAGTTCTTC. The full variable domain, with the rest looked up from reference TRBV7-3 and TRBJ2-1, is GAGVSQTPSNKVTEKGKYVELRCDPISGHTALYWYRQSLGQGPEFLIYFQGTGAADDSGLPNDRFFAVRPEGSVSTLKIQRTERGDSAVYLCASSLGGTGAEQFFGPGTRLTVL.

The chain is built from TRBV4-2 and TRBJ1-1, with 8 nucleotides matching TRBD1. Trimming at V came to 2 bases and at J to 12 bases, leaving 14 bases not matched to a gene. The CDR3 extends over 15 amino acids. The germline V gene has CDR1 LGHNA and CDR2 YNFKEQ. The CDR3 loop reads CASSQQTGTGTVTFF. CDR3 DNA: TGTGCCAGCAGCCAACAAACGGGGACAGGAACGGTAACTTTCTTT.

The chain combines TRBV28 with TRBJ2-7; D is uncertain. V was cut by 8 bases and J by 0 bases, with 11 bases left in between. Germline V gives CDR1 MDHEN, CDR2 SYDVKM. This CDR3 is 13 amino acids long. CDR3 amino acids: CASSLYGSYEQYF. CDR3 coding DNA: TGTGCCAGCTCCCTCTACGGCTCCTACGAGCAGTACTTC.

Written as DNA, the CDR3 is TGCGCCAGCAGAGATGGACTAGCGGGGGGCCGCCCCCCTTTGTACTTC. Its protein is CASRDGLAGGRPPLYF. The gene calls are TRBV10-2 and TRBJ2-7; 14 nucleotides line up with TRBD2. Germline-derived CDR1 and CDR2 are WSHSY and SAAADI. V was pared by 6 bases and J by 12 bases, with 16 bases of the junction left unmatched. This CDR3 has 16 residues.

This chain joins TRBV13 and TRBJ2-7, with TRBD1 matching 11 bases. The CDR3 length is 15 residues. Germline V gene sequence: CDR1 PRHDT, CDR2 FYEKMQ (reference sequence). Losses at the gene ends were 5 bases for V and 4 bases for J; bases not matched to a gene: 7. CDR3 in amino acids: CASSQRGQGAYEQYF. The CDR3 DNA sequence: TGTGCCAGCAGCCAACGAGGACAGGGGGCTTACGAGCAGTACTTC.

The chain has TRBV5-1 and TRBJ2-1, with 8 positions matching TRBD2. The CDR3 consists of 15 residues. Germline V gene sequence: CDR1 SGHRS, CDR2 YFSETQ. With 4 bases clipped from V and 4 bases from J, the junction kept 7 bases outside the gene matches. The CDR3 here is CASSLSGSGYNEQFF. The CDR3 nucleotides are TGCGCCAGCAGCCTCAGCGGGAGTGGTTACAATGAGCAGTTCTTC.

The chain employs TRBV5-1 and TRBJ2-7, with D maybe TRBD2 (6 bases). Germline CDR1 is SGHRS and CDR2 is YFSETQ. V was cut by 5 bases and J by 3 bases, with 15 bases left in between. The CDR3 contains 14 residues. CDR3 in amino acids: CASSSTGLHYEQYF. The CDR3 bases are TGCGCCAGCAGTTCTACGGGACTTCACTACGAGCAGTACTTC. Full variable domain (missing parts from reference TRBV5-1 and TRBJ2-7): KAGVTQTPRYLIKTRGQQVTLSCSPISGHRSVSWYQQTPGQGLQFLFEYFSETQRNKGNFPGRFSGRQFSNSRSEMNVSTLELGDSALYLCASSSTGLHYEQYFGPGTRLTVT.

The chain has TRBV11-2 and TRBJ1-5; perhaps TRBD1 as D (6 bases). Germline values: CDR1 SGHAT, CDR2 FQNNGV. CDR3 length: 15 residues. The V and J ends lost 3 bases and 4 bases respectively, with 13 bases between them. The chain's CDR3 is CASSLQGSTNQPQHF. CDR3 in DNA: TGTGCCAGCAGCTTGCAGGGGTCGACGAATCAGCCCCAGCATTTT.

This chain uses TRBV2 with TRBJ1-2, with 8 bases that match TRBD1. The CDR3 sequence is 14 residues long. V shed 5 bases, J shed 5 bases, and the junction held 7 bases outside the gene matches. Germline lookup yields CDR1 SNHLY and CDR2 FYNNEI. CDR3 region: CASSPRDRSYGYTF. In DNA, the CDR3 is TGTGCCAGCAGTCCACGGGACAGGAGTTATGGCTACACCTTC. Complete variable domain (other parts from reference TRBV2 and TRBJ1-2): EPEVTQTPSHQVTQMGQEVILRCVPISNHLYFYWYRQILGQKVEFLVSFYNNEISEKSEIFDDQFSVERPDGSNFTLKIRSTKLEDSAMYFCASSPRDRSYGYTFGSGTRLTVV.

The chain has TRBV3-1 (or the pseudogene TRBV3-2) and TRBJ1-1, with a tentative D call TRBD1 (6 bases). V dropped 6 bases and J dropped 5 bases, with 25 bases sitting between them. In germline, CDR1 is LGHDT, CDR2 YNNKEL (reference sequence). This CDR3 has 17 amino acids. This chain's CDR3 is CASRILGGASRDTEAFF. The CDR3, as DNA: TGTGCCAGCAGAATCTTGGGGGGGGCCTCGCGGGATACTGAAGCTTTCTTT.

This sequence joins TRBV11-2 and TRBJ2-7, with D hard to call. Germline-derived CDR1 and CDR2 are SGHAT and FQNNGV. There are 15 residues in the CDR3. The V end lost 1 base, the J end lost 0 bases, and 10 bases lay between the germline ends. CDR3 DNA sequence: TGTGCCAGCAGCTTAGGCCACAGTAGCTCCTACGAGCAGTACTTC. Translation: CASSLGHSSSYEQYF. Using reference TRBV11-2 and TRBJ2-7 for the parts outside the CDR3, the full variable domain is EAGVAQSPRYKIIEKRQSVAFWCNPISGHATLYWYQQILGQGPKLLIQFQNNGVVDDSQLPKDRFSAERLKGVDSTLKIQPAKLEDSAVYLCASSLGHSSSYEQYFGPGTRLTVT.

CDR3 sequence: CASSLGGGTEAFF. As DNA, the CDR3 is TGCGCCAGCAGCTTAGGGGGCGGCACTGAAGCTTTCTTT. V is TRBV5-1 and J is TRBJ1-1; TRBD1 agrees at 7 bases. Germline CDR1 SGHRS, CDR2 YFSETQ. The J segment lost 4 bases and the V segment lost 2 bases, leaving 2 bases of the junction unmatched. This CDR3 contains 13 residues.

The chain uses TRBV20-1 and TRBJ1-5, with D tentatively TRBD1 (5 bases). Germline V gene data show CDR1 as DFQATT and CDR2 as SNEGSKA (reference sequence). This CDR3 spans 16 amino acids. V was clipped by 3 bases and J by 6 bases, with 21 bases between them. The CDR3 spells CSASSVLWGDGQPQHF. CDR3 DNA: TGCAGTGCTAGTTCGGTTCTTTGGGGGGACGGTCAGCCCCAGCATTTT.

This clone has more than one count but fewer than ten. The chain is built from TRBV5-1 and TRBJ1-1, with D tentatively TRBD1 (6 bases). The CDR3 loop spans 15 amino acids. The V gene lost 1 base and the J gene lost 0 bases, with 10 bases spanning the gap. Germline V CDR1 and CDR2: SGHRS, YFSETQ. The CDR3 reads CASSLQGTLNTEAFF. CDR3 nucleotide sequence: TGCGCCAGCAGCTTGCAGGGGACCCTGAACACTGAAGCTTTCTTT.

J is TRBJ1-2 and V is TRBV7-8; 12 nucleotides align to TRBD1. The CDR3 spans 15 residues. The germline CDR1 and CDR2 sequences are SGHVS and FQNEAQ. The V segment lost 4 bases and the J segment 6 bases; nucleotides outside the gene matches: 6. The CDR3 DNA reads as TGTGCCAGCAGCTCTCAGGGGACAGGGGGCCATGGCTACACCTTC. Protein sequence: CASSSQGTGGHGYTF.

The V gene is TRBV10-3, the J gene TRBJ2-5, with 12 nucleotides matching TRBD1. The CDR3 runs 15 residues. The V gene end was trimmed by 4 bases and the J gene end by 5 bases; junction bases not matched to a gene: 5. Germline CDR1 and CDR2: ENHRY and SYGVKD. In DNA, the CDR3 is TGTGCCATCAGTGCCGGGGACAGGGGGCCGGAGACCCAGTACTTC. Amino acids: CAISAGDRGPETQYF.

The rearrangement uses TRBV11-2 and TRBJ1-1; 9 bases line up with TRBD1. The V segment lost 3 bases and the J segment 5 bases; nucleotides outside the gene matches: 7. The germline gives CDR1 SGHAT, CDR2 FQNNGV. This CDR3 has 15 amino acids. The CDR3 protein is CASSLSGTGRTEAFF. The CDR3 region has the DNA TGTGCCAGCAGCTTGTCCGGGACAGGGCGGACTGAAGCTTTCTTT.

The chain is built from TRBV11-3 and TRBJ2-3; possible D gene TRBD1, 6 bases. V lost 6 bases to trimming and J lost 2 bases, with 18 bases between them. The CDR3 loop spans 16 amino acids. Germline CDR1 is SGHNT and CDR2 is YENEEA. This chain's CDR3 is CASSEGQASNTDTQYF. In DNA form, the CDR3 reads TGTGCCAGCAGTGAGGGACAAGCCTCTAACACAGATACGCAGTATTTT.

DNA of the CDR3: TGTGCCAGCGGGGGGGGAGGGAAAGAGACCCAGTACTTC. It yields the protein CASGGGGKETQYF. This sequence joins TRBV25-1 and TRBJ2-5, with 7 positions matching TRBD2. V dropped 8 bases and J dropped 3; count of bases not matched to a gene: 6. Germline loops: CDR1 MGHDK, CDR2 SYGVNS. The CDR3 totals 13 residues. Using reference TRBV25-1 and TRBJ2-5 for the parts outside the CDR3, the full variable domain is EADIYQTPRYLVIGTGKKITLECSQTMGHDKMYWYQQDPGMELHLIHYSYGVNSTEKGDLSSESTVSRIRTEHFPLTLESARPSHTSQYLCASGGGGKETQYFGPGTRLLVL.

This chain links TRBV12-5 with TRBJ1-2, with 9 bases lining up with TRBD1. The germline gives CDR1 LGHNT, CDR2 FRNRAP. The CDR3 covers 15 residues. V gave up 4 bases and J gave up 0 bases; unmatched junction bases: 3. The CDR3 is CASGSRTGANYGYTF. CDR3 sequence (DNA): TGTGCTAGTGGTTCGAGGACAGGGGCTAACTATGGCTACACCTTC.

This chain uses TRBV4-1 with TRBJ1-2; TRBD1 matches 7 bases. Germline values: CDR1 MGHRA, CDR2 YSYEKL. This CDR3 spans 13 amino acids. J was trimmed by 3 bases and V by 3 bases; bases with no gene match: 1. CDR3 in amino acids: CASSQTGYYGYTF. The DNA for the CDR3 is TGCGCCAGCAGCCAGACAGGGTACTATGGCTACACCTTC.

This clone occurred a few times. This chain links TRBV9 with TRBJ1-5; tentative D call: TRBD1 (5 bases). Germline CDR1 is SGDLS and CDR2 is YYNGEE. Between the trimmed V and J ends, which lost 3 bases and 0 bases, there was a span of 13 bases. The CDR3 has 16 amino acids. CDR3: CASSGGGPLSNQPQHF. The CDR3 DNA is TGTGCCAGCAGCGGCGGGGGACCCCTTAGCAATCAGCCCCAGCATTTT.

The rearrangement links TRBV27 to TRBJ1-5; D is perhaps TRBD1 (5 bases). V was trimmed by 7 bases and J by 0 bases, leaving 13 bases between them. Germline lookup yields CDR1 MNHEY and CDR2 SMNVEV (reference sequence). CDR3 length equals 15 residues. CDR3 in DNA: TGTGCCAGCACTCTCGGGGGGAATAGCAATCAGCCCCAGCATTTT. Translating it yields CASTLGGNSNQPQHF.

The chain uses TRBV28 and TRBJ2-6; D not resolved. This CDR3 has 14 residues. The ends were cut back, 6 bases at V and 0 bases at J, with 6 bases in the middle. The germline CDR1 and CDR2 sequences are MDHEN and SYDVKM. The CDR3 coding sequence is TGTGCCAGCAGGTCCGGCTCTGGGGCCAACGTCCTGACTTTC. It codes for CASRSGSGANVLTF.

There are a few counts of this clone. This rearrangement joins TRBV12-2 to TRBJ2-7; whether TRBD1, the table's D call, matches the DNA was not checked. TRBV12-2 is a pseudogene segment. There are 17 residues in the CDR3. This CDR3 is CASRSMPGQGISYEQYF. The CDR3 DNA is TGTGCAAGTCGCTCCATGCCGGGACAGGGGATCTCCTACGAGCAGTACTTC.

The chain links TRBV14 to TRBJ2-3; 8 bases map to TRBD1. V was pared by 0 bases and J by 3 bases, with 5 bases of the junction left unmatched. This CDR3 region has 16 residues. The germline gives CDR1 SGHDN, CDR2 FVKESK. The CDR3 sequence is CASSQDLGQGTDTQYF. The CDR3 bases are TGTGCCAGCAGCCAAGATCTAGGACAGGGTACAGATACGCAGTATTTT.